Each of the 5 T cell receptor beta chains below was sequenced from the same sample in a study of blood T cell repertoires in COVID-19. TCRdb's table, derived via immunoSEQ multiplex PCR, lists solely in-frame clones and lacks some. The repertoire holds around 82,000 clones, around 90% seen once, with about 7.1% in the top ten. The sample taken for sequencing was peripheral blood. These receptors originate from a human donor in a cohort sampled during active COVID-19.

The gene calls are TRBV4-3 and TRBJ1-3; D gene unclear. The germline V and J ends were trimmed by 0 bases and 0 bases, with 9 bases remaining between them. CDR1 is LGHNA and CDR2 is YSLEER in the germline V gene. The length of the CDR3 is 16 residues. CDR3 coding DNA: TGCGCCAGCAGCCAAGATAACCCAGGCTCTGGAAACACCATATATTTT. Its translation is CASSQDNPGSGNTIYF.

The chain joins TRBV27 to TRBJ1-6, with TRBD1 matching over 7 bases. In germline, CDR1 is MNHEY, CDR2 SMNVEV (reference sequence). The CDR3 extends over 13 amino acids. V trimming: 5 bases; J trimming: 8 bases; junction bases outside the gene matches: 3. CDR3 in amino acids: CASSSRGDSPLHF. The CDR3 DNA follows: TGTGCCAGCAGTAGCAGGGGGGATTCACCCCTCCACTTT.

For the CDR3, the DNA is TGTGCCAGCAGTCCGGGTCTCCAAGAGACCCAGTACTTC. Protein: CASSPGLQETQYF. V gene TRBV2 combines with J gene TRBJ2-5; no firm D call. V dropped 5 bases and J dropped 1 base, with 8 bases sitting between them. Germline values: CDR1 SNHLY, CDR2 FYNNEI. This CDR3 contains 13 residues.

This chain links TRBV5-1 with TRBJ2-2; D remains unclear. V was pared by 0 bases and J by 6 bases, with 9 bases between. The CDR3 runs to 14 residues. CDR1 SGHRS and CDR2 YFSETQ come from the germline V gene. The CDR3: CASSLAAAPGELFF. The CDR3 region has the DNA TGCGCCAGCAGCTTGGCGGCGGCTCCCGGGGAGCTGTTTTTT.

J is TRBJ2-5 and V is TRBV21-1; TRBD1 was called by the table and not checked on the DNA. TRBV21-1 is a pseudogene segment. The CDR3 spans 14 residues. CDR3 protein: CASSKGQGEETQYF. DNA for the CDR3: TGTGCCAGCAGCAAGGGACAGGGAGAAGAGACCCAGTACTTC.